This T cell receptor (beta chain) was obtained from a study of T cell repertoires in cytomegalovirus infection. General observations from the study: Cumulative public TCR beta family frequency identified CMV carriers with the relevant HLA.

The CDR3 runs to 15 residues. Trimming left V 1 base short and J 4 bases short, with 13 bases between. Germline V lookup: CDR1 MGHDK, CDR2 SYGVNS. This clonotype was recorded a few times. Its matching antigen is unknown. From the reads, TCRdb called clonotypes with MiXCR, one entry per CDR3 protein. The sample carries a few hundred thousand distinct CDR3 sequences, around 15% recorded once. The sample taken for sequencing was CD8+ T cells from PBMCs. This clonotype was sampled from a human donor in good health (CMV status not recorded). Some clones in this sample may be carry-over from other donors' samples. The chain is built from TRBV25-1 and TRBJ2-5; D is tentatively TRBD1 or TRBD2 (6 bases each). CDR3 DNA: TGTGCCAGCAGTGAATCTCCCAGGGGAGGAGAGACCCAGTACTTC. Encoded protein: CASSESPRGGETQYF.